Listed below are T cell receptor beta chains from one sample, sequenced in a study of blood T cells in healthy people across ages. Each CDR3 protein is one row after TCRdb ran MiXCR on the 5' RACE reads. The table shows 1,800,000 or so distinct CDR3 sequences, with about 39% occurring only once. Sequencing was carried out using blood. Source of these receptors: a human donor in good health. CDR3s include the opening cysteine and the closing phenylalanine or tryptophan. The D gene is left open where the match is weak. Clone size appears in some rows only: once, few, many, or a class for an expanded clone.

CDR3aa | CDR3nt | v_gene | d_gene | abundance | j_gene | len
CAGSFQGLREDTQYF | TGTGCCGGCAGCTTTCAGGGGTTGAGAGAAGATACGCAGTATTTT | TRBV7-2 | NA | NA | TRBJ2-3 | 15
CSATLGTDNSPLHF | TGCAGCGCCACCCTAGGGACAGATAATTCACCCCTCCACTTT | TRBV29-1 | TRBD1 | NA | TRBJ1-6 | 14
CASSGTRTVIYEQYF | TGTGCCAGCAGTGGGACTCGGACAGTCATCTACGAGCAGTACTTC | TRBV28 | NA | few | TRBJ2-7 | 15
CASSPRGNSSYNEQFF | TGTGCCAGCAGTCCCAGGGGGAACAGCTCCTACAATGAGCAGTTCTTC | TRBV6-2/TRBV6-3 | TRBD1 | NA | TRBJ2-1 | 16
CASSFGGVLNEQFF | TGCGCCAGCAGCTTCGGGGGGGTCCTCAATGAGCAGTTCTTC | TRBV5-1 | TRBD2 | many | TRBJ2-1 | 14
CASSPTRGTYEQYF | TGTGCCAGCAGCCCCACACGGGGGACCTACGAGCAGTACTTC | TRBV7-3 | NA | few | TRBJ2-7 | 14
CSVGTETFGPQHF | TGCAGCGTTGGGACAGAAACTTTCGGGCCCCAGCATTTT | TRBV29-1 | NA | NA | TRBJ1-5 | 13
CASSIRTGDTAQHF | TGTGCCAGCAGTATCCGGACAGGGGACACAGCCCAGCATTTT | TRBV6-2/TRBV6-3 | TRBD1 | NA | TRBJ1-5 | 14
CASSVEGGNTIYF | TGTGCCAGCAGCGTAGAGGGAGGAAACACCATATATTTT | TRBV9 | NA | NA | TRBJ1-3 | 13
CASSFEQANYEQYF | TGTGCCAGCAGTTTTGAGCAGGCTAACTACGAGCAGTACTTC | TRBV28 | NA | NA | TRBJ2-7 | 14
CASSDMVGLWQPQHF | TGTGCCAGCAGTGATATGGTAGGGTTATGGCAGCCCCAGCATTTT | TRBV6-1 | NA | NA | TRBJ1-5 | 15
CASSFNTGVDEQYF | TGTGCCAGCAGTTTTAACACAGGGGTGGACGAGCAGTACTTC | TRBV12-3/TRBV12-4 | TRBD1 | many | TRBJ2-7 | 14
CASRVGQGFTEAFF | TGTGCCAGCAGAGTAGGACAGGGGTTCACTGAAGCTTTCTTT | TRBV2 | TRBD1 | few | TRBJ1-1 | 14
CASSFFAVGPNQPQHF | TGTGCCAGCAGCTTTTTTGCGGTAGGGCCGAATCAGCCCCAGCATTTT | TRBV7-2 | NA | NA | TRBJ1-5 | 16
CASTQGSIYAANYGYTF | TGTGCCAGCACGCAAGGGTCCATTTATGCAGCTAACTATGGCTACACCTTC | TRBV28 | NA | NA | TRBJ1-2 | 17
CASSPLDRFYNEQFF | TGTGCCAGCAGCCCGCTCGACAGGTTCTACAATGAGCAGTTCTTC | TRBV11-2 | NA | few | TRBJ2-1 | 15
CASSQVGWADEQFF | TGCGCCAGCAGCCAAGTAGGCTGGGCGGATGAGCAGTTCTTC | TRBV4-3 | NA | NA | TRBJ2-1 | 14
CASSPRGAGAYEQYF | TGTGCCAGCAGCCCCCGAGGAGCGGGGGCCTACGAGCAGTACTTC | TRBV9 | TRBD2 | few | TRBJ2-7 | 15
CASSLSGRYNEQFF | TGCGCCAGCAGCTTAAGCGGGCGCTACAATGAGCAGTTCTTC | TRBV5-1 | NA | many | TRBJ2-1 | 14
CAISEGGPSSYEQYF | TGTGCCATCAGTGAGGGGGGTCCCAGCTCCTACGAGCAGTACTTC | TRBV10-3 | NA | few | TRBJ2-7 | 15
CSARTGGYQETQYF | TGCAGTGCCCGGACAGGGGGTTATCAAGAGACCCAGTACTTC | TRBV20-1 | TRBD1 | once | TRBJ2-5 | 14
CASSVVSDPYEQYF | TGTGCCAGCAGCGTAGTTAGCGATCCCTACGAGCAGTACTTC | TRBV9 | NA | NA | TRBJ2-7 | 14
CASSPRGLYDQPQHF | TGTGCCAGCAGCCCTAGGGGATTGTACGATCAGCCCCAGCATTTT | TRBV28 | NA | NA | TRBJ1-5 | 15
CASRTLQGIGQPQHF | TGTGCCAGCAGGACCCTACAGGGGATCGGGCAGCCCCAGCATTTT | TRBV6-5 | TRBD1 | once | TRBJ1-5 | 15
CSARAYGPRTRDTQYF | TGCAGTGCTAGAGCGTACGGACCCCGAACGAGGGATACGCAGTATTTT | TRBV20-1 | NA | NA | TRBJ2-3 | 16
CASSLMGVATTEKLFF | TGTGCCAGCAGTTTAATGGGGGTGGCAACTACTGAAAAACTGTTTTTT | TRBV28 | NA | NA | TRBJ1-4 | 16
CASSLSVPPRAAQYEQYF | TGTGCCAGCAGTTTGTCGGTTCCACCCAGGGCAGCACAATACGAGCAGTACTTC | TRBV6-5 | NA | NA | TRBJ2-7 | 18
CSVGASGGAGETQYF | TGCAGCGTTGGGGCTAGCGGGGGGGCTGGAGAGACCCAGTACTTC | TRBV29-1 | TRBD2 | NA | TRBJ2-5 | 15
CASSVELLYNEQFF | TGTGCCAGCAGCGTGGAGCTCCTCTACAATGAGCAGTTCTTC | TRBV9 | NA | NA | TRBJ2-1 | 14
CASSFGTGTLYEPQHF | TGTGCCAGCAGTTTTGGGACAGGGACATTATATGAGCCCCAGCATTTT | TRBV12-3/TRBV12-4 | TRBD1 | NA | TRBJ1-5 | 16
CASSHPQTGGGNQPQHF | TGTGCCAGCAGCCATCCTCAGACAGGGGGGGGCAATCAGCCCCAGCATTTT | TRBV7-9 | TRBD1 | once | TRBJ1-5 | 17
CASGTGVREQYF | TGTGCCAGTGGGACAGGGGTTCGCGAGCAGTACTTC | TRBV18 | TRBD1 | few | TRBJ2-7 | 12
CSVIDRLYGYTF | TGCAGCGTTATCGACAGACTCTATGGCTACACCTTC | TRBV29-1 | NA | NA | TRBJ1-2 | 12
CSVQVAEKLFF | TGCAGCGTTCAGGTTGCAGAAAAACTGTTTTTT | TRBV29-1 | NA | NA | TRBJ1-4 | 11
CASRLSGGPNNEQFF | TGCGCCAGCAGACTTAGCGGGGGGCCAAACAATGAGCAGTTCTTC | TRBV5-1 | TRBD2 | once | TRBJ2-1 | 15
CASRVIRGNTEAFF | TGTGCCAGCAGGGTTATAAGGGGGAACACTGAAGCTTTCTTT | TRBV6-1 | NA | few | TRBJ1-1 | 14
CASSPDNTRETQYF | TGTGCCAGCAGCCCAGACAATACCCGGGAGACCCAGTACTTC | TRBV6-5 | NA | few | TRBJ2-5 | 14
CASGRGSNTEAFF | TGTGCCAGCGGGAGGGGTTCGAACACTGAAGCTTTCTTT | TRBV9 | NA | NA | TRBJ1-1 | 13
CASSSGGLPNTEAFF | TGTGCCAGCAGCTCCGGGGGCCTTCCGAACACTGAAGCTTTCTTT | TRBV5-6 | NA | NA | TRBJ1-1 | 15
CASSATGLSEQYF | TGTGCCAGCAGCGCGACAGGGTTATCCGAGCAGTACTTC | TRBV9 | TRBD1 | few | TRBJ2-7 | 13
CASSLGTGYQDTQYF | TGTGCCAGCAGCTTAGGGACAGGGTATCAAGATACGCAGTATTTT | TRBV11-3 | TRBD1 | NA | TRBJ2-3 | 15
CASSLGVWDNYGYTF | TGTGCCAGCAGCTTGGGGGTGTGGGACAACTATGGCTACACCTTC | TRBV7-6 | NA | few | TRBJ1-2 | 15
CSARNPGKETQYF | TGCAGTGCTAGAAATCCGGGAAAGGAGACCCAGTACTTC | TRBV20-1 | NA | few | TRBJ2-5 | 13
CASSRLAGPDTQYF | TGTGCCAGCAGCAGACTAGCGGGGCCAGATACGCAGTATTTT | TRBV7-7 | TRBD2 | few | TRBJ2-3 | 14
CASSFQSSLAKNIQYF | TGTGCCAGCAGCTTTCAATCGTCCCTAGCCAAAAACATTCAGTACTTC | TRBV7-2 | NA | few | TRBJ2-4 | 16
CASSQDQLQETQYF | TGTGCCAGCAGCCAGGACCAGCTACAAGAGACCCAGTACTTC | TRBV4-2 | NA | NA | TRBJ2-5 | 14
CAWRPSTGAQPQHF | TGTGCCTGGAGACCTTCGACAGGGGCTCAGCCCCAGCATTTT | TRBV30 | TRBD1 | NA | TRBJ1-5 | 14
CSARGTQYTDTQYF | TGCAGTGCTAGAGGAACTCAATACACAGATACGCAGTATTTT | TRBV20-1 | NA | few | TRBJ2-3 | 14
CAISESTTDGYTF | TGTGCCATCAGTGAGTCGACAACGGACGGCTACACCTTC | TRBV10-3 | NA | NA | TRBJ1-2 | 13
CASSLTNTGSGANVLTF | TGTGCCAGCAGCTTAACGAATACGGGCTCTGGGGCCAACGTCCTGACTTTC | TRBV7-3 | NA | NA | TRBJ2-6 | 17